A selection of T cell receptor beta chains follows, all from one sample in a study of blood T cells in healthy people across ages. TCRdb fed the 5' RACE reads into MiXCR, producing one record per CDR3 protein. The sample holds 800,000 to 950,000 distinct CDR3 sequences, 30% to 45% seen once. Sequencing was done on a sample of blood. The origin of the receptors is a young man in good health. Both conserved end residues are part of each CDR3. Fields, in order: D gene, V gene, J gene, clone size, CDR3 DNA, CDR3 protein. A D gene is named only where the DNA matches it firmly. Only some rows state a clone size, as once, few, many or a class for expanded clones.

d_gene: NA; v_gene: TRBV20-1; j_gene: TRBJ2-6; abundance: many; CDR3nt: TGCAGTGCTAGTGGCAGGGGAGTCTCTGGGGCCAACGTCCTGACTTTC; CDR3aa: CSASGRGVSGANVLTF
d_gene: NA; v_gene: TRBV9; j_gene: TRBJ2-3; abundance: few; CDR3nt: TGTGCCAGCAGCGTACAGCCCAGGGTCCCCACAGATACGCAGTATTTT; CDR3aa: CASSVQPRVPTDTQYF
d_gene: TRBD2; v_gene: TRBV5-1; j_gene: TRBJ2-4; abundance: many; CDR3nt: TGCGCCAGCAGCTCTAGCGGAGCCAAAAACATTCAGTACTTC; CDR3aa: CASSSSGAKNIQYF
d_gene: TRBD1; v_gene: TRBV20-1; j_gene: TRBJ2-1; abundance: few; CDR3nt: TGCAGTGCTGAGAGTATGGGACAGCCATACAATGAGCAGTTCTTC; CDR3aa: CSAESMGQPYNEQFF
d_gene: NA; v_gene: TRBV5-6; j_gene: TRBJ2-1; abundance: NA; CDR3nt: TGTGCCAGCAGCGCCGGCGGGCACACGTACAATGAGCAGTTCTTC; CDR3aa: CASSAGGHTYNEQFF
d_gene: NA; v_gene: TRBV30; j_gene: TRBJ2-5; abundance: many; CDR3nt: TGTGCCTGGAGTCGGTCAGTAGACCAAGAGACCCAGTACTTC; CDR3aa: CAWSRSVDQETQYF
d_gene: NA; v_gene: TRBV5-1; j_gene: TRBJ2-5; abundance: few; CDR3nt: TGCGCCAGCAGCTTATCAACCGGGGGAAGTGAGACCCAGTACTTC; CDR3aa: CASSLSTGGSETQYF
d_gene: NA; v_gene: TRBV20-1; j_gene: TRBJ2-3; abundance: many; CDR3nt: TGCAGTGCCCACCCCCCGACAGATACGCAGTATTTT; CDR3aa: CSAHPPTDTQYF
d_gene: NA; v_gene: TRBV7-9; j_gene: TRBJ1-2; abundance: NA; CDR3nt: TGTGCCTTCCCGAGGGTATACTATGGCTACACCTTC; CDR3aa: CAFPRVYYGYTF
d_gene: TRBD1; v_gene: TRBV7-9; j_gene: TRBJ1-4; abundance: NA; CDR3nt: TGTGCCAGCAGCTCCGACAGGGCTGTTGAAAAACTGTTTTTT; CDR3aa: CASSSDRAVEKLFF
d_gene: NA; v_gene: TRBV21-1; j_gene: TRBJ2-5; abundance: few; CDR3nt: TGTGCCAGCAGCAAATCCCCGGGACAGGGTGTCGGGGAGACCCAGTACTTC; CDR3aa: CASSKSPGQGVGETQYF
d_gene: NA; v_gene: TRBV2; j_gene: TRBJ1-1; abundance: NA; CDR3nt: TGTGCCAGCATCTTACCGGGGGGCGACACTGAAGCTTTCTTT; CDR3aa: CASILPGGDTEAFF
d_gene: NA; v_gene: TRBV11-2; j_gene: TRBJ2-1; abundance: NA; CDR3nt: TGTGCCAGCAGCTTAGACAGGGGCGTATACAATGAGCAGTTCTTC; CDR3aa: CASSLDRGVYNEQFF
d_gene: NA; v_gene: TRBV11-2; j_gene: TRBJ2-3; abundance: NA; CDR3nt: TGTGCCAGCAGCTTGCGGCCAACGGGGGCCACAGATACGCAGTATTTT; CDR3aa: CASSLRPTGATDTQYF
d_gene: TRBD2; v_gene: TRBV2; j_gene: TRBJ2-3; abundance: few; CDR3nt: TGTGCCAGCAGTGAATCCCCGACTAGCGGGGATTTGGAGTTGACAGATACGCAGTATTTT; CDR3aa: CASSESPTSGDLELTDTQYF
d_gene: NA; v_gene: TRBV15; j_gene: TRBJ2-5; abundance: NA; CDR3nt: TGTGCCACCAGCCCCCTGGGGAAGCAAGAGACCCAGTACTTC; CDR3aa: CATSPLGKQETQYF
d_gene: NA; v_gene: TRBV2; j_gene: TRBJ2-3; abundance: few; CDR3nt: TGTGCCAGCAGGCCCCTCGCTTCTAATACGCAGTATTTT; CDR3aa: CASRPLASNTQYF
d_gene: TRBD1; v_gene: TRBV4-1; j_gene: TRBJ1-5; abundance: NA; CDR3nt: TGCGCCAGCAGCCAAGGGACAGGGCTTAGCAATCAGCCCCAGCATTTT; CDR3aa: CASSQGTGLSNQPQHF
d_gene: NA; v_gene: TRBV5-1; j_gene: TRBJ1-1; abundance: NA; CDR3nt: TGCGCCAGCAGCCCACGGCCCCGGGAGAACACTGAAGCTTTCTTT; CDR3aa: CASSPRPRENTEAFF
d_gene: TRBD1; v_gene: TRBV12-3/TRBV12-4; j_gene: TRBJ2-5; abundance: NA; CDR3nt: TGTGCCAGCAGCCTAAGTGGGACAGGCTATGAGACCCAGTACTTC; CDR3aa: CASSLSGTGYETQYF
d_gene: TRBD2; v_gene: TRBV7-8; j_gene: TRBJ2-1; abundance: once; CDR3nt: TGTGCCAGCAGCTTAGGGCTACTAGCGGGGGGGCCTAATGAGCGGTTCTTC; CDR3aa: CASSLGLLAGGPNERFF
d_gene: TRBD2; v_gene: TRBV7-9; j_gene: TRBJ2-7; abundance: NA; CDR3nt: TGTGCCAGCAGCTTAAATAGCGGGACGGTGGGGTCCCAGTACTTC; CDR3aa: CASSLNSGTVGSQYF
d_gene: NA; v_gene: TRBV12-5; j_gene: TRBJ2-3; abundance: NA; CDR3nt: TGTGCTAGTGGTTTGGGGACATCGAGAGCAGATATGGAGTATTTT; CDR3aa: CASGLGTSRADMEYF
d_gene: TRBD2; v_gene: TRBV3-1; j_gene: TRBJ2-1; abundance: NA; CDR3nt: TGTGCCAGCAGCCGAGAGGGTACGGGGGGACTGCAGTTCTTC; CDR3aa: CASSREGTGGLQFF
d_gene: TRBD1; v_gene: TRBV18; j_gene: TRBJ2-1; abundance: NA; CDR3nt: TGTGCCAGCTCACGATGGGACAGGCTCCAAGAGACCCAGTTCTTC; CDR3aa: CASSRWDRLQETQFF
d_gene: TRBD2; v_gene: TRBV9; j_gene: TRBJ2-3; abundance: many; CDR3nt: TGTGCCAGCAGCGCGACTAGCGGGGGGATTACGGATACGCAGTATTTT; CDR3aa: CASSATSGGITDTQYF
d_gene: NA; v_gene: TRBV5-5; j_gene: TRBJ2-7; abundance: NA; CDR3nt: TGTGCCAGCAGCTTTGGGGCAAGCTCCTACGAGCAGTACTTC; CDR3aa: CASSFGASSYEQYF
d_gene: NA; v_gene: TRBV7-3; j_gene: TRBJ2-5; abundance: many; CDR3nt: TGTGCCAGCAGCCTGGGGGGACATCCGGAGACCCAGTACTTC; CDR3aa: CASSLGGHPETQYF
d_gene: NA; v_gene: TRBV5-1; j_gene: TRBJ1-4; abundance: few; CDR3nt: TGCGCCAGCAGCTTGAACCTTGCGGCTAATGAAAAACTGTTTTTT; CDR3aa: CASSLNLAANEKLFF
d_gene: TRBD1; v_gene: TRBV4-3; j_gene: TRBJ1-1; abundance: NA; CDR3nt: TGCGCCAGCAGCGGCCGGGACAGGGGCAGAGGCACTGAAGCTTTCTTT; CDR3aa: CASSGRDRGRGTEAFF
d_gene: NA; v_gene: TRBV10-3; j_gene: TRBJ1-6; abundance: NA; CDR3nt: TGTGCCATCAGGGGGCAAGGTTCACCCCTCCACTTT; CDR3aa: CAIRGQGSPLHF
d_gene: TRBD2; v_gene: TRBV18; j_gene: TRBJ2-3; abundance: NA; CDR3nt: TGTGCCAGCTCACCGCGGACTAGGGAGGATACGCAGTATTTT; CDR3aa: CASSPRTREDTQYF
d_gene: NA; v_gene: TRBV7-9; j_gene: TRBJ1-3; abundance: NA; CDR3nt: TGTGCCAGCAGCCCCCGGGAGCACTCTGGAAACACCATATATTTT; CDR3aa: CASSPREHSGNTIYF
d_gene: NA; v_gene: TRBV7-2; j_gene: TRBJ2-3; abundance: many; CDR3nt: TGTGCCAGCAGGCAAAAGACGGCCTCTGATACGCAGTATTTT; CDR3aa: CASRQKTASDTQYF
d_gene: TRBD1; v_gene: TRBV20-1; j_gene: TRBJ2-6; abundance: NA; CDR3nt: TGCAGTGCTAGGGGGGACAGGGAGTTTGGGGCCAACGTCCTGACTTTC; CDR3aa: CSARGDREFGANVLTF
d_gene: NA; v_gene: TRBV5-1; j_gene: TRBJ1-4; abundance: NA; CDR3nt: TGCGCCAGCAGCGTGGGGCTAAATGAAAAACTGTTTTTT; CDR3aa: CASSVGLNEKLFF
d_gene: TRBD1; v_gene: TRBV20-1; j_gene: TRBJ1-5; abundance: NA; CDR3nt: TGCAGTGCTAGACCGGACAGGGGGAAGGGTTATAGCAATCAGCCCCAGCATTTT; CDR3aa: CSARPDRGKGYSNQPQHF
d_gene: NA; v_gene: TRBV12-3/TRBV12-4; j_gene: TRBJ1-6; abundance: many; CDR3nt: TGTGCCAGCAGTTCCGGGTCATCTAATTCACCCCTCCACTTT; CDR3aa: CASSSGSSNSPLHF
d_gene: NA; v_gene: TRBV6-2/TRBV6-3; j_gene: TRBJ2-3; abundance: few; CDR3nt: TGTGCCAGCCGGGGCGGCACAGGGACCACCACAGATACGCAGTATTTT; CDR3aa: CASRGGTGTTTDTQYF
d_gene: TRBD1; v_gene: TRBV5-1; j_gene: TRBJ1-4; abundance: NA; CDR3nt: TGCGCCAGCGGTGACGGGACAGGGGATGAAAAACTGTTTTTT; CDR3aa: CASGDGTGDEKLFF
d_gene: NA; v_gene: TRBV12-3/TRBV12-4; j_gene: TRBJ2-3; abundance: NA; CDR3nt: TGTGCCAGCGCGCGTCCGGAGGGAGTGAGTACAGATACGCAGTATTTT; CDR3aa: CASARPEGVSTDTQYF
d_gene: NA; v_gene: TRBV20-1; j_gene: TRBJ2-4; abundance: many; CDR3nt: TGCAGTGCTGATGACAGGGTAACGACGGGACTGGCCAAAAACATTCAGTACTTC; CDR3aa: CSADDRVTTGLAKNIQYF
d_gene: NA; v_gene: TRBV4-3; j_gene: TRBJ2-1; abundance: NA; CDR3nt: TGCGCCAGCAGCCGAGACGCTAGGGAGTACAATGAGCAGTTCTTC; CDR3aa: CASSRDAREYNEQFF
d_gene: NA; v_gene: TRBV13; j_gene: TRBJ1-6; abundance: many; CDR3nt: TGTGCCAGCACCGAAAGCTCCTATAATTCACCCCTCCACTTT; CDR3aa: CASTESSYNSPLHF
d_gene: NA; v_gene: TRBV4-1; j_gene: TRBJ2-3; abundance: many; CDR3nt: TGCGCCAGCAGCCAAGGGCCCCCAGATACGCAGTATTTT; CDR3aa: CASSQGPPDTQYF
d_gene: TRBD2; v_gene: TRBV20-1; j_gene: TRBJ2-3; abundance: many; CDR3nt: TGCAGTGAAATAGCGGGGGGCACAGATACGCAGTATTTT; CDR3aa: CSEIAGGTDTQYF
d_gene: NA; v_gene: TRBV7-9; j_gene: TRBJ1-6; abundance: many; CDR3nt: TGTGCCAGCGCACGCTCCTATAATTCACCCCTCCACTTT; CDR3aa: CASARSYNSPLHF
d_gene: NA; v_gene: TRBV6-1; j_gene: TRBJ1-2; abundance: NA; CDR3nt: TGTGCCAGCAGTGAAGGCATGCCCTTGAACTATGGCTACACCTTC; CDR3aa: CASSEGMPLNYGYTF
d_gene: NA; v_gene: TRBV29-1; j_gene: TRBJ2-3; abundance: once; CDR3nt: TGCAGCGTGGTAGGCAGGGGTCGCACAGATACGCAGTATTTT; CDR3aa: CSVVGRGRTDTQYF
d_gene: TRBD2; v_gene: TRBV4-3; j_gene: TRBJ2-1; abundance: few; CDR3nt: TGCGCCAGCAGCCAAGAAGCGGGGGCGCGGAATGAGCAGTTCTTC; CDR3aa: CASSQEAGARNEQFF
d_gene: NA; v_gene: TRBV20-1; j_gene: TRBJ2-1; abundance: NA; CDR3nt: TGCAGTGCTATTCCGGGACTTCTAGAGGAGACCCAGTTCTTC; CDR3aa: CSAIPGLLEETQFF
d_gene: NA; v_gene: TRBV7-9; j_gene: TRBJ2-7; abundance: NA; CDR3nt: TGTGCCAGCAGCCATCGACAGTATTCCTACGAGCAGTACTTC; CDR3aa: CASSHRQYSYEQYF
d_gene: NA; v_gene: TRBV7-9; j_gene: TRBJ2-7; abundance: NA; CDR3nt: TGTGCCAGCAGCTCCGACGGACAAAAGGGCTACGAGCAGTACTTC; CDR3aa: CASSSDGQKGYEQYF
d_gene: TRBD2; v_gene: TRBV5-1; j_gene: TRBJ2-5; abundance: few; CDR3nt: TGCGCCAGCAGGCGGGTGCTGGGGACTATCCAAGAGACCCAGTACTTC; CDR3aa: CASRRVLGTIQETQYF